The sequence of this T cell receptor (beta chain) was determined in a study of post-analysis software for immune sequencing data. This clonotype was counted only a few times. No antigen is known for it. V lost 0 bases and J 1 base, leaving 19 bases between the germline ends. Germline V CDR1 and CDR2: DFQATT, SNEGSKA (reference sequence). The CDR3 loop spans 17 amino acids. Whole-study results and caveats: Among multiple sclerosis patients, normalized Chao1 diversity was significantly below that of controls. Roughly 5 TRBV segments occurring more often in patients than controls included TRBV5-6, TRBV5-1 and TRBV20-1.

TCR beta libraries were prepared from cDNA with unique molecular identifiers. TCRdb called the PCR reads again in MiXCR, with one record for every CDR3 protein. The sample records roughly 800,000 distinct CDR3 sequences, roughly 50% being singletons. J is TRBJ2-7 and V is TRBV20-1; D not resolved. This sequence was found in a girl aged 5 to 17 with multiple sclerosis. The sample was blood. CDR3: CSARDRARPVYSYEQYF. CDR3 sequence (DNA): TGCAGTGCTAGAGATAGGGCAAGGCCAGTATATTCCTACGAGCAGTACTTC.